These 3 T cell receptor beta chains were all obtained from the same sample, sequenced in a study of blood T cell repertoires in COVID-19 (dated by TCRdb to about 2020). Receptor libraries were prepared by the immunoSEQ multiplex PCR assay. TCRdb obtained this table from immuneACCESS and retained in-frame rearrangements with V and J assigned. These tables miss some clones; where compared with another copy, unresolved V genes account for less than half of the shortfall, and the remainder is unexplained. The sample profile shows 30,000 to 40,000 clones; around 74% of them were found once. The biggest ten clones account for about 10% of the sample. The specimen sequenced was peripheral blood. The receptors come from a man in his 70s with COVID-19, enrolled during active disease.

There are a few counts of this clone. This chain connects TRBV7-6 to TRBJ2-1; 10 bases match TRBD1. The length of the CDR3 is 15 residues. CDR1 and CDR2 from the germline V gene are SGHVS and FNYEAQ. Trimming removed 6 bases from V and 6 bases from J; junction bases left unmatched: 8. CDR3 bases: TGTGCCAGCAGAACCGGGACAGGGGTTTCCAATGAGCAGTTCTTC. It yields the protein CASRTGTGVSNEQFF.

This chain's CDR3 is CASSKGQGYEQYF. The CDR3 nucleotides are TGTGCCAGCAGCAAGGGACAGGGCTACGAGCAGTACTTC. The chain has TRBV21-1 and TRBJ2-7; the D call TRBD1 from the table was never checked on the DNA. TRBV21-1 is recorded as a pseudogene. The CDR3 is 13 amino acids.

This clone was seen a few times. This chain connects TRBV3-1 (or the pseudogene TRBV3-2) to TRBJ2-1; 10 bases match TRBD2. V lost 2 bases, J lost 4 bases, and 2 bases stayed unmatched. The CDR3 contains 15 residues. In germline, CDR1 is LGHDT, CDR2 YNNKEL (reference sequence). CDR3 sequence (DNA): TGTGCCAGCAGCCAACTAGCGGGAGTGTACAATGAGCAGTTCTTC. Protein sequence: CASSQLAGVYNEQFF.